The source of this TCR beta chain is a study of spatial heterogeneity in lung cancer. Regarding the study as a whole: The number of expanded tumor alpha and beta chains correlated with mutation number. Ubiquitous and regional nonsynonymous mutation counts were tracked by ubiquitous and regional expanded TCR counts, respectively.

TCRdb recomputed calls from the 5' RACE reads with MiXCR, one row per CDR3 protein. The table lists approximately 5,000 distinct CDR3 sequences, 5.5% to 9% of them singletons. This clonotype was picked up a small number of times. Antigen unknown. Regarding time point: sample taken at primary tumor resection. Germline CDR1 reads SGHRS; CDR2 reads YFSETQ. V was cut by 7 bases and J by 4 bases, with 14 bases left in between. This CDR3 has 13 amino acids. The sequence derives from a male donor with early-stage non-small cell lung cancer. Sequencing used lung tumor tissue, obtained at surgery. V gene TRBV5-1 combines with J gene TRBJ2-5; no firm D call. CDR3 region: CASGDSPGETQYF. In nucleotides, the CDR3 is TGCGCCAGCGGAGACTCCCCAGGAGAGACCCAGTACTTC. Drawing the rest from reference TRBV5-1 and TRBJ2-5, the complete variable domain is KAGVTQTPRYLIKTRGQQVTLSCSPISGHRSVSWYQQTPGQGLQFLFEYFSETQRNKGNFPGRFSGRQFSNSRSEMNVSTLELGDSALYLCASGDSPGETQYFGPGTRLLVL.